This TCR beta chain is from a study of T cell responses to AZD1222 COVID-19 vaccine. Study findings and constraints: Mapped onto spike, vaccine-associated CD4 TCRs spanned it and were dominant at 160-218 and 743-854. The study found Spike-specific TCR breadth and depth rose after two AZD1222 doses. Donors skewed white British and female; clonal diversity was possibly underestimated.

Concerning this clone itself: Its antigen is as yet unknown.

Assay used: immunoSEQ multiplex PCR; TCRdb lists only in-frame clones, some missing. This table has roughly 170,000 clones, 70% to 90% appearing once. V shed 3 bases, J shed 0 bases, and the junction held 22 bases outside the gene matches. Germline CDR1 LNHDA, CDR2 SQIVND (reference sequence). The CDR3 sequence is 22 residues long. The source was peripheral blood, collected on day 0 of AZD1222 vaccination. This TCR was sampled from an adult in good health. V usage is TRBV19 and J usage is TRBJ1-3; 8 bases map to TRBD1. The CDR3 loop is CASSIQYGDRTTPGASGNTIYF. CDR3 DNA: TGTGCCAGTAGTATTCAGTACGGGGACAGGACAACCCCGGGGGCCTCTGGAAACACCATATATTTT. Variable domain in full (rest from reference TRBV19 and TRBJ1-3): DGGITQSPKYLFRKEGQNVTLSCEQNLNHDAMYWYRQDPGQGLRLIYYSQIVNDFQKGDIAEGYSVSREKKESFPLTVTSAQKNPTAFYLCASSIQYGDRTTPGASGNTIYFGEGSWLTVV.